The TCR beta chain under discussion was sequenced for a study of T-cell memory formation after mild COVID-19. Germline V gene lookup returns CDR1 LGHNA and CDR2 YSLEER. Trimming cost V 4 bases and J 2 bases, with 18 bases left between them. The CDR3 contains 16 residues. Study-wide points: Those CD4+ clones that contracted were mainly in CM and EM (CD8+ ones in EMRA). Later expanders leaned toward CD4+, whereas clones contracting from day 15 to 85 were balanced CD4/CD8.

In its sample, this clonotype was seen a few times. Its cognate antigen is unknown. TCRdb redid the calling of the 5' RACE reads with MiXCR, one entry per CDR3 protein. The data hold a few hundred thousand distinct CDR3 sequences, with approximately 22% observed a single time. Sequencing was carried out using PBMCs or a T cell subset sorted from them (not recorded which). This sequence originates from a man younger than 30 who had mild COVID-19 (a few samples of this study predate the infection). Cell type and time point are not known. V and J are TRBV4-3 and TRBJ2-7; D possibly uses TRBD1 or TRBD2 (8 bases each). The CDR3: CASSLQRGTGTYEQYF. In nucleotides, the CDR3 is TGCGCCAGCAGCCTCCAGCGGGGGACAGGAACCTACGAGCAGTACTTC.